The clone carrying this T cell receptor (beta chain) occurred many times. The antigen is not known. Samples came from axillary lymph nodes draining the breast cancer. These data come from a study of breast tumors, draining lymph nodes, adjacent tissues. Study findings and constraints: Luminal-like breast cancer showed significantly greater tumor-nontumor repertoire similarity than basal-like breast cancer did.

The CDR3 covers 15 residues. V gave up 4 bases and J gave up 0 bases; unmatched junction bases: 1. CDR1 is SNHLY and CDR2 is FYNNEI in the germline V gene. TCRdb used MiXCR to reprocess the multiplex PCR reads, holding one entry per CDR3 protein. Seen here are 200,000 to 300,000 distinct CDR3 sequences, 30% observed once, and the top ten hold 0.85% to 1.2%. This chain connects TRBV2 to TRBJ2-1; 9 positions agree with TRBD2. The receptor comes from a female donor with breast cancer. Some clones in this sample may be carry-over from other donors' samples. Sequenced: axillary lymph node tissue. CDR3 DNA sequence: TGTGCCAGCAGTGGACTAGCGGACTCCTACAATGAGCAGTTCTTC. Amino acid sequence: CASSGLADSYNEQFF.